This T cell receptor (beta chain) was observed in a study of shared clonotypes between healthy human individuals. Terminally differentiated effector memory CD45RA+ cells were left out of the naive CD8 fraction, which was CD45RO-negative and positively selected for CCR7. After removal of 4 bases from V and 5 bases from J, the junction contained 17 bases not matched to a gene. From germline, CDR1 is SEHNR and CDR2 FQNEAQ (reference sequence). This CDR3 has 18 residues. TCRdb's table, derived via immunoSEQ multiplex PCR, lists solely in-frame clones and lacks some. The sample shows around 2,100,000 clones, approximately 94% of them seen only once.

The rearrangement uses TRBV7-9 and TRBJ2-5, with 9 positions matching TRBD1. Sequencing used naive CD8+ T cells sorted from blood. The receptor's source is a man younger than 35 in good health. The CDR3 is CASSSSLWGTGSKETQYF. The CDR3 region has the DNA TGTGCCAGCAGCTCCTCATTGTGGGGGACAGGGAGTAAGGAGACCCAGTACTTC.